The source of this T cell receptor (beta chain) is a study of T cell responses to AZD1222 COVID-19 vaccine. Looking at the study overall: Second-dose recipients at about 4 or about 12 weeks were treated as one pooled group.

Points from the study as a whole: Mapped onto spike, vaccine-associated CD4 TCRs spanned it and were dominant at 160-218 and 743-854. Spike-specific TCR breadth and depth both grew after two AZD1222 doses. Clonal diversity was possibly underestimated, and the donors were mostly white British, with more females.

In regard to this clone: The antigen remains unidentified.

Generated by immunoSEQ multiplex PCR, the TCRdb table keeps only in-frame clones and is missing some. The table lists tens of thousands of clones, 90% of them singletons, with around 2.8% in the top ten. Trimming pared 6 bases from V and 3 bases from J, leaving 11 bases between. From germline, CDR1 is LNHDA and CDR2 SQIVND (reference sequence). CDR3 length: 13 residues. The material was peripheral blood, obtained on day 0 of AZD1222 vaccination. The V call is TRBV19, the J call TRBJ1-1; the D is unclear. The TCR comes from an adult in good health. The CDR3, as DNA: TGTGCCAGTAGCCTTAGAACTGACACTGAAGCTTTCTTT. Amino acid sequence: CASSLRTDTEAFF.